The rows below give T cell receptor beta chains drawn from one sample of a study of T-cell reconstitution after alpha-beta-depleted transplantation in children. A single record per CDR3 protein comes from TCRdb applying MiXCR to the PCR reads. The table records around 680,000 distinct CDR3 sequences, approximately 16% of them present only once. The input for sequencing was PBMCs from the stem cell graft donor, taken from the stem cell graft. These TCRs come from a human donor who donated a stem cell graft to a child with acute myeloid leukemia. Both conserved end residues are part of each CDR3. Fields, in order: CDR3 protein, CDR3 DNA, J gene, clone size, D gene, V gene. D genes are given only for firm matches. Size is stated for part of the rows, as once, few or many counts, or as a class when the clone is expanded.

CDR3aa: CAITLDTNTEAFF
CDR3nt: TGTGCCATCACCTTAGACACGAACACTGAAGCTTTCTTT
j_gene: TRBJ1-1
abundance: many
d_gene: -
v_gene: TRBV15

CDR3aa: CASSLRADYGYTF
CDR3nt: TGTGCCAGCAGTTTGAGGGCAGACTATGGCTACACCTTC
j_gene: TRBJ1-2
abundance: many
d_gene: -
v_gene: TRBV28

CDR3aa: CASRDRVNEKLFF
CDR3nt: TGTGCCAGCAGGGACAGGGTTAATGAAAAACTGTTTTTT
j_gene: TRBJ1-4
abundance: many
d_gene: TRBD1
v_gene: TRBV12-3/TRBV12-4

CDR3aa: CSAREDPLETQYF
CDR3nt: TGCAGTGCTAGAGAAGACCCACTGGAGACCCAGTACTTC
j_gene: TRBJ2-5
abundance: -
d_gene: -
v_gene: TRBV20-1

CDR3aa: CATSGRGGGRYNEQFF
CDR3nt: TGTGCCACCAGCGGAAGGGGCGGGGGGCGGTACAATGAGCAGTTCTTC
j_gene: TRBJ2-1
abundance: few
d_gene: TRBD2
v_gene: TRBV15

CDR3aa: CASSLAMQPGELFF
CDR3nt: TGTGCCAGCAGCTTAGCGATGCAGCCCGGGGAGCTGTTTTTT
j_gene: TRBJ2-2
abundance: -
d_gene: -
v_gene: TRBV7-8

CDR3aa: CASSLFWTGTEDYGYTF
CDR3nt: TGCGCCAGCAGCCTCTTTTGGACCGGGACAGAAGACTATGGCTACACCTTC
j_gene: TRBJ1-2
abundance: few
d_gene: TRBD1
v_gene: TRBV5-1

CDR3aa: CAVTKGLGTDTQYF
CDR3nt: TGTGCCGTCACGAAGGGGCTTGGTACAGATACGCAGTATTTT
j_gene: TRBJ2-3
abundance: many
d_gene: -
v_gene: TRBV24-1

CDR3aa: CARGPGLPYSEQFF
CDR3nt: TGTGCCAGGGGCCCCGGGCTCCCTTACAGTGAGCAGTTCTTC
j_gene: TRBJ2-1
abundance: -
d_gene: -
v_gene: TRBV5-6

CDR3aa: CAISPGSLNTGELFF
CDR3nt: TGTGCCATCAGCCCCGGGAGCCTCAACACCGGGGAGCTGTTTTTT
j_gene: TRBJ2-2
abundance: -
d_gene: -
v_gene: TRBV21-1

CDR3aa: CASSLSYTGLRTEAFF
CDR3nt: TGTGCCAGCAGTTTATCATACACAGGACTTCGGACTGAAGCTTTCTTT
j_gene: TRBJ1-1
abundance: few
d_gene: -
v_gene: TRBV28

CDR3aa: CSAWGQLYGYTF
CDR3nt: TGCAGTGCCTGGGGACAGCTCTATGGCTACACCTTC
j_gene: TRBJ1-2
abundance: many
d_gene: TRBD1
v_gene: TRBV20-1

CDR3aa: CSPHSDRGHTEAFF
CDR3nt: TGCAGTCCTCACTCGGACAGGGGGCACACTGAAGCTTTCTTT
j_gene: TRBJ1-1
abundance: few
d_gene: TRBD1
v_gene: TRBV20-1

CDR3aa: CASSFGREAGYTF
CDR3nt: TGTGCCAGCAGTTTTGGCAGGGAGGCCGGCTACACCTTC
j_gene: TRBJ1-2
abundance: -
d_gene: -
v_gene: TRBV12-3/TRBV12-4

CDR3aa: CASSPNRGIGELFF
CDR3nt: TGTGCCAGCAGCCCTAACAGGGGCATTGGGGAGCTGTTTTTT
j_gene: TRBJ2-2
abundance: -
d_gene: TRBD1
v_gene: TRBV7-8

CDR3aa: CSVTSGGAAVGNEQFF
CDR3nt: TGCAGCGTTACCAGCGGGGGGGCCGCCGTCGGGAATGAGCAGTTCTTC
j_gene: TRBJ2-1
abundance: -
d_gene: TRBD2
v_gene: TRBV29-1

CDR3aa: CASSPQGGEEEQFF
CDR3nt: TGTGCCAGCAGTCCACAGGGTGGAGAGGAGGAGCAGTTCTTC
j_gene: TRBJ2-1
abundance: many
d_gene: -
v_gene: TRBV12-3/TRBV12-4

CDR3aa: CASTWDRGSFVLTF
CDR3nt: TGCGCCAGCACCTGGGACAGGGGGTCTTTTGTCCTGACTTTC
j_gene: TRBJ2-6
abundance: -
d_gene: TRBD1
v_gene: TRBV5-1

CDR3aa: CASSLGDSGQANSNIQYF
CDR3nt: TGTGCCAGCAGCTTAGGCGATTCGGGACAGGCAAACTCAAACATTCAGTACTTC
j_gene: TRBJ2-4
abundance: many
d_gene: TRBD1
v_gene: TRBV7-6

CDR3aa: CSVEKYIFGTGKYEQYF
CDR3nt: TGCAGCGTTGAAAAGTATATATTCGGGACAGGGAAATACGAGCAGTACTTC
j_gene: TRBJ2-7
abundance: many
d_gene: TRBD1
v_gene: TRBV29-1

CDR3aa: CAISPGGASYEQFF
CDR3nt: TGTGCCATCTCCCCAGGGGGGGCCTCATATGAGCAGTTCTTC
j_gene: TRBJ2-1
abundance: -
d_gene: -
v_gene: TRBV10-3

CDR3aa: CASSYSRHDPYNEQFF
CDR3nt: TGTGCCAGCAGTTACTCGAGACACGATCCGTACAATGAGCAGTTCTTC
j_gene: TRBJ2-1
abundance: many
d_gene: -
v_gene: TRBV6-2/TRBV6-3

CDR3aa: CSARVRLAGVNEQFF
CDR3nt: TGCAGTGCTAGAGTTCGGCTAGCGGGGGTCAATGAGCAGTTCTTC
j_gene: TRBJ2-1
abundance: -
d_gene: TRBD2
v_gene: TRBV20-1

CDR3aa: CASSFSGDSYNEQFF
CDR3nt: TGTGCCAGCAGCTTTAGCGGTGACTCCTACAATGAGCAGTTCTTC
j_gene: TRBJ2-1
abundance: few
d_gene: -
v_gene: TRBV7-9

CDR3aa: CASSTPGRYYGYTF
CDR3nt: TGTGCCAGCAGTACCCCCGGGAGATACTATGGCTACACCTTC
j_gene: TRBJ1-2
abundance: few
d_gene: -
v_gene: TRBV28

CDR3aa: CASSLSDRGNTEAFF
CDR3nt: TGTGCCAGCAGCTTATCGGACAGGGGGAACACTGAAGCTTTCTTT
j_gene: TRBJ1-1
abundance: few
d_gene: TRBD1
v_gene: TRBV7-6

CDR3aa: CASSLETGGANVLTF
CDR3nt: TGTGCCAGCAGCTTGGAGACGGGTGGGGCCAACGTCCTGACTTTC
j_gene: TRBJ2-6
abundance: few
d_gene: -
v_gene: TRBV5-6

CDR3aa: CASSAQGKRYEQYF
CDR3nt: TGTGCCAGCAGTGCACAGGGAAAGCGGTACGAGCAGTACTTC
j_gene: TRBJ2-7
abundance: -
d_gene: -
v_gene: TRBV12-3/TRBV12-4

CDR3aa: CAICGGVQQGSLYNEQFF
CDR3nt: TGTGCCATCTGTGGCGGGGTTCAACAGGGATCCCTCTACAATGAGCAGTTCTTC
j_gene: TRBJ2-1
abundance: -
d_gene: -
v_gene: TRBV10-3

CDR3aa: CAISTSGLSSYEQYF
CDR3nt: -
j_gene: TRBJ2-7
abundance: -
d_gene: -
v_gene: TRBV10-3

CDR3aa: CASAGGLYSPLHF
CDR3nt: TGTGCCAGCGCTGGGGGCTTATATTCACCCCTCCACTTT
j_gene: TRBJ1-6
abundance: few
d_gene: -
v_gene: TRBV5-5

CDR3aa: CASSATSGNQETQYF
CDR3nt: TGTGCCAGCAGCGCGACTAGCGGCAACCAAGAGACCCAGTACTTC
j_gene: TRBJ2-5
abundance: many
d_gene: TRBD2
v_gene: TRBV12-3/TRBV12-4

CDR3aa: CASSSPREGGTDTQYF
CDR3nt: TGTGCCAGCAGCTCCCCAAGGGAAGGGGGCACAGATACGCAGTATTTT
j_gene: TRBJ2-3
abundance: -
d_gene: -
v_gene: TRBV11-2

CDR3aa: CSVEETESDTEAFF
CDR3nt: TGCAGCGTTGAAGAGACAGAAAGCGACACTGAAGCTTTCTTT
j_gene: TRBJ1-1
abundance: -
d_gene: -
v_gene: TRBV29-1

CDR3aa: CASSSPGQSNNSPLHF
CDR3nt: TGTGCCAGCAGCTCCCCCGGACAGAGCAATAATTCACCCCTCCACTTT
j_gene: TRBJ1-6
abundance: many
d_gene: -
v_gene: TRBV5-8

CDR3aa: CASSFSSQETQYF
CDR3nt: TGTGCCAGCAGCTTTTCCTCACAAGAGACCCAGTACTTC
j_gene: TRBJ2-5
abundance: -
d_gene: -
v_gene: TRBV9